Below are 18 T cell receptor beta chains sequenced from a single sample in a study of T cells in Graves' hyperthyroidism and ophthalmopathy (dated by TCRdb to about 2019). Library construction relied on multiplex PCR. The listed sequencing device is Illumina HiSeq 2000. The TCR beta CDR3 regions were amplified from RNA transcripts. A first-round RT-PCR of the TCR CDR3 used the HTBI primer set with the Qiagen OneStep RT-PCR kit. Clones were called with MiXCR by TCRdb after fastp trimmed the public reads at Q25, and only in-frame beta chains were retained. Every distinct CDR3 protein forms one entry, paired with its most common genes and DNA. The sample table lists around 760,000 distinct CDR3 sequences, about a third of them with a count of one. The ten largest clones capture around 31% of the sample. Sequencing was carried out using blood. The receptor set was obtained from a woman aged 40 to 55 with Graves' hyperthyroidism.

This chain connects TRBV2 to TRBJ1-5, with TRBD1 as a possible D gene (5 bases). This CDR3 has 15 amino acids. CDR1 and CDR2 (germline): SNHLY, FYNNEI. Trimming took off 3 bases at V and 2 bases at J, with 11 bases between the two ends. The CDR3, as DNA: TGTGCCAGCAGTGACGGGGGACGGCGCAATCAGCCCCAGCATTTT. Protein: CASSDGGRRNQPQHF.

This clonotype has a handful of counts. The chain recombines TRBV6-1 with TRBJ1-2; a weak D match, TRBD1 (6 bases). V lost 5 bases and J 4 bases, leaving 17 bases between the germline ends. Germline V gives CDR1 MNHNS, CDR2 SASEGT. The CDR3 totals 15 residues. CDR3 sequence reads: CASSYLAGDFYGYTF. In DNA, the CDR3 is TGTGCCAGCAGTTACTTGGCAGGGGATTTCTATGGCTACACCTTC.

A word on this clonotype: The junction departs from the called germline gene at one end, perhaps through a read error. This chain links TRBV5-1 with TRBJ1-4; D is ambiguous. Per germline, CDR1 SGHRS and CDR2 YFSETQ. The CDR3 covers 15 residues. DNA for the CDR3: TGTGCCAGCAGCCAGGACGTCCAACGGCACGAAGGACTGTTTTTT. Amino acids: CASSQDVQRHEGLFF.

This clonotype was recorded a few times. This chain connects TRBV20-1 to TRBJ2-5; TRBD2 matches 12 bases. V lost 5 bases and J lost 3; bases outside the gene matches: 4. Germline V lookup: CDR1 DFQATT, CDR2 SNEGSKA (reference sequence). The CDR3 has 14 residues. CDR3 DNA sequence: TGCAGTGCTCACGGACTAGCGGGGAAAGAGACCCAGTACTTC. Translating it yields CSAHGLAGKETQYF.

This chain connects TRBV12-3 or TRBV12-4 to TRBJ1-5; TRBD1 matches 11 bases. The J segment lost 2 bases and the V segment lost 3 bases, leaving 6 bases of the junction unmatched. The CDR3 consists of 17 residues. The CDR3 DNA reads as TGTGCCAGCAGTTTTGGACAGGGGGCGCAGGGCAATCAGCCCCAGCATTTT. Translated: CASSFGQGAQGNQPQHF.

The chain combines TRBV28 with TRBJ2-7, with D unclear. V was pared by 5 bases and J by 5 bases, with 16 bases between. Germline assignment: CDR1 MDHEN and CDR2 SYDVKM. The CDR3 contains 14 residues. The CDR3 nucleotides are TGTGCCAGCAGTCTACCCCAGGACCCTGACGAGCAGTACTTC. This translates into CASSLPQDPDEQYF. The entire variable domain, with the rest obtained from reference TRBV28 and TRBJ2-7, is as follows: DVKVTQSSRYLVKRTGEKVFLECVQDMDHENMFWYRQDPGLGLRLIYFSYDVKMKEKGDIPEGYSVSREKKERFSLILESASTNQTSMYLCASSLPQDPDEQYFGPGTRLTVT.

The CDR3 sequence: CASSSDRGRRGYTF. The CDR3 DNA reads as TGTGCCAGCAGTTCGGACAGGGGGCGACGTGGCTACACCTTC. J is TRBJ1-2 and V is TRBV12-3 or TRBV12-4, with 11 bases that match TRBD1. The CDR3 spans 14 residues. V was pared by 4 bases and J by 7 bases, with 5 bases of the junction left unmatched.

The CDR3 DNA follows: TGTGCCAGCATCAGGACAGGGGGCATGACAGATACGCAGTATTTT. It specifies CASIRTGGMTDTQYF. V is TRBV2 and J is TRBJ2-3; 11 bases agree with TRBD1. The CDR3 spans 15 residues. The V and J ends lost 7 bases and 3 bases, in that order; junction bases with no gene match: 6. The germline gives CDR1 SNHLY, CDR2 FYNNEI.

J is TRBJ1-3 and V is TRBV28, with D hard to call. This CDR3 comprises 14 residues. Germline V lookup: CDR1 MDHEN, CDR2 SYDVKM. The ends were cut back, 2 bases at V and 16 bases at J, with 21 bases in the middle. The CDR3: CASSLGQSLPRAYF. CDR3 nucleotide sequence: TGTGCCAGCAGTTTAGGCCAGTCTCTTCCTCGAGCGTATTTT.

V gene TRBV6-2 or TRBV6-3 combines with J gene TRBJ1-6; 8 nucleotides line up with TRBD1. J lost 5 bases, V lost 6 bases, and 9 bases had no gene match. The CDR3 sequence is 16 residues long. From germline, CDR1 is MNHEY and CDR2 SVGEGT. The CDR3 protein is CASSDRTGRNNSPLHF. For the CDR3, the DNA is TGTGCCAGCAGCGATAGGACAGGGCGGAATAATTCACCCCTCCACTTT.

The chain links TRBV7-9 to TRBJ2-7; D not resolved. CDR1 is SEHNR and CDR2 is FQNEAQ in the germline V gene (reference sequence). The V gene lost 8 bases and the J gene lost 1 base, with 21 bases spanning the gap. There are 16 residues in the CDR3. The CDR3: CASSPTRAGPSYEQYF. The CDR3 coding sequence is TGTGCCAGCTCACCCACCCGGGCAGGACCATCCTACGAGCAGTACTTC.

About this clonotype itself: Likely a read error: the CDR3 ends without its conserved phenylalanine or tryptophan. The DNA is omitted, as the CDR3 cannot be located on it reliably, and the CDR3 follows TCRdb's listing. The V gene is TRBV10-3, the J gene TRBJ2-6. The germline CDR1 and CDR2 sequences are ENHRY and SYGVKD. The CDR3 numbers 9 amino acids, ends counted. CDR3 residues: CAISEVGTS.

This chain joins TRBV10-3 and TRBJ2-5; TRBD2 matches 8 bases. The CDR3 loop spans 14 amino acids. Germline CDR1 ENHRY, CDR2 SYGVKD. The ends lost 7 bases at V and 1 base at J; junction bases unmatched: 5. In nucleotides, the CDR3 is TGTGCCATCAAAACGGGAGGGATCCAAGAGACCCAGTACTTC. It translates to CAIKTGGIQETQYF.

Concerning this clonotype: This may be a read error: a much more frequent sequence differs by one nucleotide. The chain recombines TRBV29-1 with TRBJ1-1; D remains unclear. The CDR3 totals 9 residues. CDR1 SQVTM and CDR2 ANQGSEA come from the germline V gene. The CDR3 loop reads CGDHTEAFF. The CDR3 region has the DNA TGCGGTGACCACACTGAAGCTTTCTTT.

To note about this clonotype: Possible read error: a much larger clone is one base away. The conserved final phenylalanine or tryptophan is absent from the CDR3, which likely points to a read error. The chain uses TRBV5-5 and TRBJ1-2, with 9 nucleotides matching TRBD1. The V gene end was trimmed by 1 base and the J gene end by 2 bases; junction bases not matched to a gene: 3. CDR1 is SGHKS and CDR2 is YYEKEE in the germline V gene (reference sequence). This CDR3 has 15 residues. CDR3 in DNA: TGTGCCAGCAGCTTGTCCGGGACAGGGAACTATGGCTACACCCTC. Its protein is CASSLSGTGNYGYTL.

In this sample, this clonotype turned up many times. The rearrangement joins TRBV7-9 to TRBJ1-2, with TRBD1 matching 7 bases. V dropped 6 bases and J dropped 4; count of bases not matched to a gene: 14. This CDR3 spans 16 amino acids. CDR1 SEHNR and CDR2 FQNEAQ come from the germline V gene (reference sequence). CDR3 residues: CASSRTGLPTSYGYTF. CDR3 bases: TGTGCCAGCAGTCGGACAGGCCTACCGACCTCCTATGGCTACACCTTC.

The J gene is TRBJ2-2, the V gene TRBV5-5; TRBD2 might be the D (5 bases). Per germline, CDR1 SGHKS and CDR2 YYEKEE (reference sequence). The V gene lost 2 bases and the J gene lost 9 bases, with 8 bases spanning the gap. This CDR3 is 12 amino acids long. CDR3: CASSLLDWELFF. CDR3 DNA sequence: TGTGCCAGCAGCTTACTAGATTGGGAGCTGTTTTTT.

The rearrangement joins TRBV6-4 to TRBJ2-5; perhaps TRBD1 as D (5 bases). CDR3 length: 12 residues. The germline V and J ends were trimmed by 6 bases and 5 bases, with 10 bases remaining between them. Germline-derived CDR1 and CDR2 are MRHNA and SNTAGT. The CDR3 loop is CASRGQAETQYF. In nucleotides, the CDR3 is TGTGCCAGCAGGGGGCAGGCCGAGACCCAGTACTTC.